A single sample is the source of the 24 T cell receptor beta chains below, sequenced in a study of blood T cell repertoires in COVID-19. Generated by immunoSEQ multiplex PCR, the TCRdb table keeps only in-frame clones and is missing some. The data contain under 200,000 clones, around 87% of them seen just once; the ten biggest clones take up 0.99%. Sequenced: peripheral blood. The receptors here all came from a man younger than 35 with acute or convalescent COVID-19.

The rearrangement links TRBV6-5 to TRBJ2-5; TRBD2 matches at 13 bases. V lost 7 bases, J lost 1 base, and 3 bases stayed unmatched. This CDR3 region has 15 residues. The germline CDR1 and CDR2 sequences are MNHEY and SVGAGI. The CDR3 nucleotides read TGTGCCAGCAATGGACTAGCGGGGGCCCAAGAGACCCAGTACTTC. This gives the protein CASNGLAGAQETQYF.

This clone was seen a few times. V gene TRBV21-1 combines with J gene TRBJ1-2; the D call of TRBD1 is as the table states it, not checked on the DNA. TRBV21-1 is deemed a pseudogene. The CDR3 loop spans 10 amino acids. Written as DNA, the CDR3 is TGTGCCAGCAGCCGACAGGGGACGTACTTC. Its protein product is CASSRQGTYF.

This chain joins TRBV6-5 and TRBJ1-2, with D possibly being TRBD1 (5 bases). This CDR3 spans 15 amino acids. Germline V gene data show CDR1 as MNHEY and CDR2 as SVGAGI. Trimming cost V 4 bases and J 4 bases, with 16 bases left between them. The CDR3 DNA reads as TGTGCCAGCAGTTCTATCGGGGGTTGGGGCTATGGCTACACCTTC. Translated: CASSSIGGWGYGYTF.

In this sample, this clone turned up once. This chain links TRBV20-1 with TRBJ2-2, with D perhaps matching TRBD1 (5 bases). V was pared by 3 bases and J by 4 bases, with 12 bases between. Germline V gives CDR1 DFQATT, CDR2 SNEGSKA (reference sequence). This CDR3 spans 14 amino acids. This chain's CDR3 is CSASRGAPTGELFF. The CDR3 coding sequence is TGCAGTGCTAGTCGTGGGGCGCCCACCGGGGAGCTGTTTTTT.

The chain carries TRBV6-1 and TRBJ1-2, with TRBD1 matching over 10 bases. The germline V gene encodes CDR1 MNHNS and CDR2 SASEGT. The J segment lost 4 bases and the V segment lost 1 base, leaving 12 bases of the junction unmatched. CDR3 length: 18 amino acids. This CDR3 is CASSEEGSGTGAGYGYTF. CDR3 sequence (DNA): TGTGCCAGCAGTGAAGAGGGTTCCGGGACAGGGGCTGGCTATGGCTACACCTTC.

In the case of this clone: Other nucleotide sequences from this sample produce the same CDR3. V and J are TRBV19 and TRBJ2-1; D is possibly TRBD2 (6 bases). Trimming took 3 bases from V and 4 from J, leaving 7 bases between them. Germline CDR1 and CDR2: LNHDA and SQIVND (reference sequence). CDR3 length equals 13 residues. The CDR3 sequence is CASSIGGYNEQFF. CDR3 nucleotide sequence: TGTGCCAGTAGTATTGGAGGGTACAATGAGCAGTTCTTC. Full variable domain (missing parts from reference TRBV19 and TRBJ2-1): DGGITQSPKYLFRKEGQNVTLSCEQNLNHDAMYWYRQDPGQGLRLIYYSQIVNDFQKGDIAEGYSVSREKKESFPLTVTSAQKNPTAFYLCASSIGGYNEQFFGPGTRLTVL.

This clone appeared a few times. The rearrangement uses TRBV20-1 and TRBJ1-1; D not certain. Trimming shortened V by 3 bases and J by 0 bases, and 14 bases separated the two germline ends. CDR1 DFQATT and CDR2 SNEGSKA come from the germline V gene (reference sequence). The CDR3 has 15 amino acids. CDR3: CSASRAEVMNTEAFF. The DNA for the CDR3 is TGCAGTGCTAGTCGAGCTGAGGTCATGAACACTGAAGCTTTCTTT.

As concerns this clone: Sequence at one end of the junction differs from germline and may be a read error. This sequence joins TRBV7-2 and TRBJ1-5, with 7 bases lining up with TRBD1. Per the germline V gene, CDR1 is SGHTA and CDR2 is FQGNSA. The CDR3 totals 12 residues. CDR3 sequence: CASSLETGTQHF. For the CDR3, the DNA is TGTGCCAGCAGCTTAGAGACAGGGACCCAACATTTT. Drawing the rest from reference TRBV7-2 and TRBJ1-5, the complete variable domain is GAGVSQSPSNKVTEKGKDVELRCDPISGHTALYWYRQSLGQGLEFLIYFQGNSAPDKSGLPSDRFSAERTGGSVSTLTIQRTQQEDSAVYLCASSLETGTQHFGDGTRLSIL.

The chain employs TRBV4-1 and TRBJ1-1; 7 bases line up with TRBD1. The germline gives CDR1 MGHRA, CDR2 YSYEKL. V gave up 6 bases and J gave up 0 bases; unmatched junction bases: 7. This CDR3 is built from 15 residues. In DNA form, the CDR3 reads TGCGCCAGCAGGAGGCCAGGGGGTATGAACACTGAAGCTTTCTTT. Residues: CASRRPGGMNTEAFF.

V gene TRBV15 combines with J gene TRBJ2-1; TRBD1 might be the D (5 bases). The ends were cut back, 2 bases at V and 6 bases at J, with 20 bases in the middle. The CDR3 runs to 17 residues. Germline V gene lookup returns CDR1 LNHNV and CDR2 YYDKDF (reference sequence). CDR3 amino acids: CATSRYPLGQGINEQFF. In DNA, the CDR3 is TGTGCCACCAGCAGATATCCCCTAGGGCAGGGAATCAATGAGCAGTTCTTC.

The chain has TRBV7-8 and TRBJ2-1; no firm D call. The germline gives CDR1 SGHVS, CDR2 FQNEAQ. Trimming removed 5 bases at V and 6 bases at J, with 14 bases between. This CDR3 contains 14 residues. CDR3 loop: CASSLGSGSNEQFF. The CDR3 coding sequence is TGTGCCAGCAGCCTAGGGTCGGGTTCCAATGAGCAGTTCTTC.

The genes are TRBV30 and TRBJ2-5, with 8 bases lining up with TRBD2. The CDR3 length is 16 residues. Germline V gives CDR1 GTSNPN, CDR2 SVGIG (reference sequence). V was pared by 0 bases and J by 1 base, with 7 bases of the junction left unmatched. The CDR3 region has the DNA TGTGCCTGGAGTGTAGCCCGGGGGGGCCCCCAAGAGACCCAGTACTTC. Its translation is CAWSVARGGPQETQYF.

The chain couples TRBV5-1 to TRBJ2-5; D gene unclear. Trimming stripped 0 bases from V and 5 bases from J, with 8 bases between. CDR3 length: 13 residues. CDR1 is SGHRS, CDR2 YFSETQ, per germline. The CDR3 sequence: CASSLGVRETQYF. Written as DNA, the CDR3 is TGCGCCAGCAGCTTGGGAGTCCGGGAGACCCAGTACTTC. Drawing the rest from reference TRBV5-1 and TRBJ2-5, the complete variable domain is KAGVTQTPRYLIKTRGQQVTLSCSPISGHRSVSWYQQTPGQGLQFLFEYFSETQRNKGNFPGRFSGRQFSNSRSEMNVSTLELGDSALYLCASSLGVRETQYFGPGTRLLVL.

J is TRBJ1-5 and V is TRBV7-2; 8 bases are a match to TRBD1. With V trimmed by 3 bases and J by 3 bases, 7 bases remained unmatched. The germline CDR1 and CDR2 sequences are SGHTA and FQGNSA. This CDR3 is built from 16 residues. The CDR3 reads CASSFGRTGINQPQHF. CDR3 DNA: TGTGCCAGCAGCTTCGGCCGGACAGGGATCAATCAGCCCCAGCATTTT.

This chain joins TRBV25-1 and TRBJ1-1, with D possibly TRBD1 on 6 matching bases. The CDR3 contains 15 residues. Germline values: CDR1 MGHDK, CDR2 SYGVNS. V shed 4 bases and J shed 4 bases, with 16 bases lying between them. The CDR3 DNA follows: TGTGCCAGCAGTGGGACAGTCTGGAGTAGCACTGAAGCTTTCTTT. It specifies CASSGTVWSSTEAFF.

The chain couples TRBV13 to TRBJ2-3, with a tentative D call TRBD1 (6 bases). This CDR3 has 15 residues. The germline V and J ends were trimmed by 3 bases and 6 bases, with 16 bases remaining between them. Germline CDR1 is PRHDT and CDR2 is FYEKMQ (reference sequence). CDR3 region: CASSLRGHPWDTQYF. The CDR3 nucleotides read TGTGCCAGCAGCTTGAGGGGACACCCGTGGGATACGCAGTATTTT.

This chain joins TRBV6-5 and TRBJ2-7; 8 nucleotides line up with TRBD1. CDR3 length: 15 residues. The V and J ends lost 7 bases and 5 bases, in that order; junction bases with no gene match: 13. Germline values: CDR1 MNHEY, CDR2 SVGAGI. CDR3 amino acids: CASNLQGDLLNEQYV. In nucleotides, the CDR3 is TGTGCCAGCAACTTACAGGGGGACCTACTAAACGAGCAGTACGTC.

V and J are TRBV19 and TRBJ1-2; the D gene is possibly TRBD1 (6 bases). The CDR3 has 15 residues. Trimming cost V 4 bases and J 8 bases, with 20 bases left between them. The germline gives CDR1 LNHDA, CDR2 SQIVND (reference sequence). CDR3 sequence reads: CASSRRQEEGSGYTF. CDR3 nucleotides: TGTGCCAGTAGTAGACGACAGGAAGAGGGTTCGGGCTACACCTTC.

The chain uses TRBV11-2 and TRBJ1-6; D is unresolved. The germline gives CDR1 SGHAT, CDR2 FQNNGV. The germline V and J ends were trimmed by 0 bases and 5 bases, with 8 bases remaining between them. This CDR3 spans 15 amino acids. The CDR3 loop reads CASSLEFSDNSPLHF. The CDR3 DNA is TGTGCCAGCAGCTTAGAGTTCTCAGATAATTCACCCCTCCACTTT.

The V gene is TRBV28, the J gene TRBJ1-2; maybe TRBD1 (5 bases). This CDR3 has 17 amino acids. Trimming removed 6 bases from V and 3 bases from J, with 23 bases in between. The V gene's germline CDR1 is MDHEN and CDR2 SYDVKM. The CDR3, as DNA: TGTGCCAGCAGCACCACTTGGGGGGTACGCGGCCACTATGGCTACACCTTC. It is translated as CASSTTWGVRGHYGYTF.

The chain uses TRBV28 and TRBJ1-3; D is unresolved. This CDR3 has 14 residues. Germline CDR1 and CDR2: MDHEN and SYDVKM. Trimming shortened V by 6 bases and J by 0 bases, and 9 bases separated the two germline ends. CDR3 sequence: CASSISVSGNTIYF. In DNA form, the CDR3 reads TGTGCCAGCAGCATCAGTGTCTCTGGAAACACCATATATTTT.

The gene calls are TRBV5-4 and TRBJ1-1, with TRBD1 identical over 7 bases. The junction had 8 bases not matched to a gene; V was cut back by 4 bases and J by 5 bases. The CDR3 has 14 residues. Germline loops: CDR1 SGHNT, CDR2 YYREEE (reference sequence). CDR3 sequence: CASSATQGRTEAFF. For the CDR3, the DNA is TGTGCCAGCAGCGCTACACAGGGGAGGACTGAAGCTTTCTTT.

The CDR3: CAISDVTNYEQYF. CDR3 coding DNA: TGTGCCATCAGTGATGTGACAAACTACGAGCAGTACTTC. The rearrangement links TRBV10-3 to TRBJ2-7; D ambiguous. V was shortened by 3 bases and J by 3 bases, with 9 bases between the two germline ends. CDR3 size: 13 residues. Germline V gene lookup returns CDR1 ENHRY and CDR2 SYGVKD.

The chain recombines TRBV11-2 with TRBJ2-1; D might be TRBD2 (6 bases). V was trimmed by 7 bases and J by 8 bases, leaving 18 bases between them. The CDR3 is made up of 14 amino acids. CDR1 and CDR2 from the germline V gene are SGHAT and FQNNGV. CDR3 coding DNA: TGTGCCAGCACCCACCCGGGGGTTCGGGATGAGCAGTTCTTC. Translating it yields CASTHPGVRDEQFF.